The subject of this entry is one TCR beta chain. Assignment of participants to cohorts was predicated upon participant-reported clinical history. Recovery meant two consecutive negative NP/OP PCR tests, professional clearance, or resolved symptoms. The data were taken from a study of blood T cell repertoires in COVID-19. V lost 3 bases and J lost 2; bases outside the gene matches: 12. The CDR3 spans 18 residues. The germline V gene has CDR1 MNHEY and CDR2 SVGEGT. Here immunoSEQ multiplex PCR was the method, and the copy in TCRdb shows in-frame clones only, minus some. The top ten clones hold approximately 2.4% of a sample with 190,000 or so clones, about nine tenths of them seen once.

Sequencing input: PBMCs or T cells enriched from blood (not recorded which). The chain couples TRBV6-2 or TRBV6-3 to TRBJ2-2, with 7 bases lining up with TRBD1. The origin of this receptor is a woman in her twenties or thirties who had recovered from COVID-19. In DNA form, the CDR3 reads TGTGCCAGCAGTTATTTGGCAGTGGGGACAGTCAACACCGGGGAGCTGTTTTTT. Amino acid sequence: CASSYLAVGTVNTGELFF.